Listed here are 13 T cell receptor beta chains from one sample, sequenced in a study of cytomegalovirus exposure and HLA in healthy donors. PCR involved 60 Vbeta and 13 Jbeta primers. Method: immunoSEQ multiplex PCR; TCRdb's copy keeps in-frame clones and lacks some. The sample has under 150,000 clones; about 69% are singletons. Sequencing was done on a sample of PBMCs. The receptors stem from a woman in her late teens or twenties in good health and CMV-seronegative.

This clone was picked up a small number of times. The J gene is TRBJ1-1, the V gene TRBV6-5; D is unresolved. Germline assignment: CDR1 MNHEY and CDR2 SVGAGI. V lost 3 bases and J lost 1, with 12 bases in between. This CDR3 comprises 15 residues. The CDR3: CASSYAASKNTEAFF. The CDR3 DNA follows: TGTGCCAGCAGTTATGCGGCCTCTAAGAACACTGAAGCTTTCTTT.

This clone showed up just once. The chain employs TRBV6-5 and TRBJ2-1; D gene ambiguous. The CDR3 is 13 residues long. Germline CDR1 is MNHEY and CDR2 is SVGAGI. The V gene lost 3 bases and the J gene lost 15 bases, with 18 bases spanning the gap. This CDR3 reads CASSYSITGYRFF. CDR3 in DNA: TGTGCCAGCAGTTATTCGATCACCGGGTATAGGTTCTTC.

With respect to this clone: This specimen includes other DNA sequences encoding the same CDR3. The CDR3 sequence: CASSLAGNQPQHF. The CDR3 DNA follows: TGTGCCAGCAGCTTGGCAGGTAATCAGCCCCAGCATTTT. The V gene is TRBV5-4, the J gene TRBJ1-5; D uncertain. This CDR3 spans 13 amino acids. Deletions cut 0 bases from V and 4 bases from J, with 5 bases between. Per germline, CDR1 SGHNT and CDR2 YYREEE (reference sequence). Supplemented by reference TRBV5-4 and TRBJ1-5, the full variable domain reads ETGVTQSPTHLIKTRGQQVTLRCSSQSGHNTVSWYQQALGQGPQFIFQYYREEENGRGNFPPRFSGLQFPNYSSELNVNALELDDSALYLCASSLAGNQPQHFGDGTRLSIL.

In this sample, this clone turned up once. The rearrangement joins TRBV5-1 to TRBJ2-7; a weak D match, TRBD2 (5 bases). Germline V lookup: CDR1 SGHRS, CDR2 YFSETQ. Trimming took off 0 bases at V and 2 bases at J, with 9 bases between the two ends. CDR3 length equals 14 residues. CDR3 sequence reads: CASSLVEGPYEQYF. In DNA, the CDR3 is TGCGCCAGCAGCTTGGTAGAGGGCCCCTACGAGCAGTACTTC.

The chain couples TRBV6-5 to TRBJ2-7; D is ambiguous. CDR1 MNHEY and CDR2 SVGAGI come from the germline V gene. V gave up 3 bases and J gave up 5 bases, with 11 bases separating them. The CDR3 is 13 amino acids. The CDR3 protein is CASSYRSRDEQYF. The CDR3, as DNA: TGTGCCAGCAGTTATCGCTCTCGGGACGAGCAGTACTTC.

The chain is built from TRBV2 and TRBJ2-3, with 10 nucleotides matching TRBD1. Germline CDR1 SNHLY, CDR2 FYNNEI. V lost 9 bases and J lost 0; bases outside the gene matches: 3. The CDR3 runs 14 residues. The CDR3, as DNA: TGTGCCAGAGGGACAGGGGCCAGCACAGATACGCAGTATTTT. Translating it yields CARGTGASTDTQYF.

The V call is TRBV7-3, the J call TRBJ1-1; D is unresolved. Germline CDR1 reads SGHTA; CDR2 reads FQGTGA. V was shortened by 5 bases and J by 1 base, with 8 bases between the two germline ends. The CDR3 is made up of 13 amino acids. The chain's CDR3 is CASSAGGNTEAFF. The CDR3 DNA is TGTGCCAGCAGCGCTGGAGGGAACACTGAAGCTTTCTTT.

The J gene is TRBJ1-1, the V gene TRBV19; 9 bases line up with TRBD1. The V gene end was trimmed by 5 bases and the J gene end by 6 bases; junction bases not matched to a gene: 7. CDR3 length: 14 amino acids. Germline assignment: CDR1 LNHDA and CDR2 SQIVND (reference sequence). In DNA form, the CDR3 reads TGTGCCAGTAGTCCGGGGACAGGGATTTCTGAAGCTTTCTTT. Translating gives CASSPGTGISEAFF.

The chain couples TRBV6-1 to TRBJ2-7, with D possibly being TRBD1 (5 bases). This CDR3 comprises 14 residues. In germline, CDR1 is MNHNS, CDR2 SASEGT. The V gene lost 8 bases and the J gene lost 1 base, with 15 bases spanning the gap. This chain's CDR3 is CASGWGAGSYEQYF. In DNA, the CDR3 is TGTGCCAGCGGTTGGGGCGCCGGTTCCTACGAGCAGTACTTC.

Points on this clone: The junction differs from germline at one of its ends, possibly a read error. V and J are TRBV7-3 and TRBJ2-2, with a possible D match to TRBD2 (5 bases). Germline V lookup: CDR1 SGHTA, CDR2 FQGTGA. The CDR3 contains 12 residues. The CDR3 here is CASSLNIGELLF. The CDR3 region has the DNA TGTGCCAGCAGCTTAAACATCGGGGAGCTGCTTTTT.

This clone has just one count. The CDR3 sequence: CASSLRAVRDGSGANVLTF. The CDR3 DNA is TGTGCCAGCAGTTTACGCGCGGTCAGGGATGGCTCTGGGGCCAACGTCCTGACTTTC. The gene calls are TRBV28 and TRBJ2-6, with D maybe TRBD1 (5 bases). Germline CDR1 MDHEN, CDR2 SYDVKM. CDR3 length: 19 residues. Trimming took 2 bases from V and 0 from J, leaving 17 bases between them.

This chain links TRBV4-1 with TRBJ1-5, with TRBD1 as a possible D gene (5 bases). The length of the CDR3 is 14 residues. V was cut by 0 bases and J by 4 bases, with 7 bases left in between. Germline CDR1 MGHRA, CDR2 YSYEKL. This CDR3 reads CASSQEQGNQPQHF. The CDR3 DNA reads as TGCGCCAGCAGCCAAGAGCAGGGAAATCAGCCCCAGCATTTT.

The genes are TRBV2 and TRBJ1-6, with D unclear. Germline loops: CDR1 SNHLY, CDR2 FYNNEI. The CDR3 has 17 residues. V gave up 1 base and J gave up 2 bases, with 12 bases separating them. This CDR3 is CASSEGMGGTYNSPLHF. The CDR3 coding sequence is TGTGCCAGCAGTGAAGGAATGGGAGGGACCTATAATTCACCCCTCCACTTT.